The rows below give T cell receptor beta chains drawn from one sample of a study of pediatric ulcerative colitis. Measured with immunoSEQ multiplex PCR; TCRdb has only the in-frame clones, and not every one. The table records more than 40,000 clones, roughly 79% of them present only once. The sequenced material came from gut tissue. Receptors were obtained from a girl aged 10 to 17 with moderate ulcerative colitis. CDR3s include the opening cysteine and the closing phenylalanine or tryptophan.

V gene	J gene	CDR3 protein
TRBV9	TRBJ2-7	CASSPGTGGLYEQYF
TRBV7-2	TRBJ1-2	CASSRDRAYGYTF
TRBV29-1	TRBJ1-2	CSVEGDYGYTF
TRBV11-2	TRBJ2-1	CASSLLLRGPREQFF
TRBV11-3	TRBJ2-1	CASSSGTLHGEQFF
TRBV5-4	TRBJ2-1	CASSLGAGASSYNEQFF
TRBV7-2	TRBJ2-1	CASSRTGAYNEQFF
TRBV7-9	TRBJ2-1	CASSFQGPHLDEQFF
TRBV10-2	TRBJ1-2	CASSEGRGIYGYTF
TRBV9	TRBJ1-2	CASSVSGGTGELGYTF